These 17 T cell receptor beta chains were all obtained from the same sample, sequenced in a study of T cell repertoires in cytomegalovirus infection. Each CDR3 protein gets one entry after TCRdb re-called the reads with MiXCR. Of roughly 600,000 distinct CDR3 sequences in the sample, approximately 25% are singletons; the top ten hold less than 10%. Sequenced input: CD8+ T cells from PBMCs. These TCRs come from a human donor in good health (CMV status not recorded). Some clones in this sample may be carry-over from other donors' samples.

This clonotype was observed many times. The V call is TRBV7-6, the J call TRBJ2-3, with 8 bases matching TRBD1. Germline V gene lookup returns CDR1 SGHVS and CDR2 FNYEAQ. The CDR3 extends over 16 amino acids. J was trimmed by 2 bases and V by 4 bases; bases with no gene match: 8. CDR3 bases: TGTGCCAGCAGCTCTGGACAGGGAAAAGACACAGATACGCAGTATTTT. Amino acids: CASSSGQGKDTDTQYF.

The chain is built from TRBV20-1 and TRBJ2-1; 11 bases map to TRBD2. Germline V gene data show CDR1 as DFQATT and CDR2 as SNEGSKA (reference sequence). CDR3 length: 14 amino acids. J was trimmed by 6 bases and V by 3 bases; bases with no gene match: 4. The CDR3 nucleotides read TGCAGTGCTAGTAGACTAGCGGGGTTCAATGAGCAGTTCTTC. Its protein product is CSASRLAGFNEQFF.

This clonotype was detected ten times or more. The chain recombines TRBV7-9 with TRBJ2-4; 7 nucleotides agree with TRBD1. The CDR3 sequence is 14 residues long. The germline V gene has CDR1 SEHNR and CDR2 FQNEAQ (reference sequence). With V trimmed by 0 bases and J by 5 bases, 1 base remained unmatched. The DNA of the CDR3 is TGTGCCAGCAGCTTAGCAGGGGGCGAAAACATTCAGTACTTC. Protein product: CASSLAGGENIQYF.

This clonotype was counted many times. This sequence joins TRBV11-2 and TRBJ2-7, with D perhaps matching TRBD1 (6 bases). Germline assignment: CDR1 SGHAT and CDR2 FQNNGV. V was pared by 4 bases and J by 2 bases, with 15 bases between. The CDR3 runs 15 residues. The CDR3 DNA sequence: TGTGCCAGCAGCTCCTGGGACACTTCAACCTACGAGCAGTACTTC. Protein sequence: CASSSWDTSTYEQYF.

This clonotype was seen just once. This CDR3 reads CSVETPLTGHYGYTF. The CDR3 region has the DNA TGCAGCGTTGAAACCCCCCTGACAGGTCACTATGGCTACACCTTC. The rearrangement uses TRBV29-1 and TRBJ1-2; perhaps TRBD1 as D (6 bases). The length of the CDR3 is 15 residues. From germline, CDR1 is SQVTM and CDR2 ANQGSEA. V lost 2 bases, J lost 3 bases, and 16 bases lay in between. The full variable domain, completed using reference TRBV29-1 and TRBJ1-2, is SAVISQKPSRDICQRGTSLTIQCQVDSQVTMMFWYRQQPGQSLTLIATANQGSEATYESGFVIDKFPISRPNLTFSTLTVSNMSPEDSSIYLCSVETPLTGHYGYTFGSGTRLTVV.

This clonotype came up many times. The chain links TRBV7-2 to TRBJ1-2; the D gene is possibly TRBD1 (5 bases). The CDR3 has 15 residues. Trimming took 0 bases from V and 4 from J, leaving 12 bases between them. Germline CDR1 reads SGHTA; CDR2 reads FQGNSA. CDR3 loop: CASSLATEGFYGYTF. The DNA for the CDR3 is TGTGCCAGCAGCTTAGCTACAGAGGGGTTCTATGGCTACACCTTC.

The V call is TRBV7-6, the J call TRBJ1-4; no clear D gene. CDR1 is SGHVS and CDR2 is FNYEAQ in the germline V gene. The CDR3 contains 16 residues. Trimming pared 0 bases from V and 7 bases from J, leaving 15 bases between. DNA of the CDR3: TGTGCCAGCAGCTTAGCTGGTGGTTATGGGAGTGAAAAACTGTTTTTT. Its translation: CASSLAGGYGSEKLFF.

This clonotype showed up many times. The J gene is TRBJ1-2, the V gene TRBV7-9; 8 bases are shared with TRBD1. Germline CDR1 and CDR2: SEHNR and FQNEAQ (reference sequence). The trim removed 4 bases at V and 3 bases at J, leaving 4 bases unmatched. There are 14 residues in the CDR3. The CDR3 is CASSSPGGYYGYTF. The CDR3 coding sequence is TGTGCCAGCAGCTCACCAGGGGGCTACTATGGCTACACCTTC.

This clonotype was seen once. V and J are TRBV5-8 and TRBJ2-7; perhaps TRBD1 as D (6 bases). This CDR3 is 16 amino acids long. V was pared by 4 bases and J by 2 bases, with 19 bases between. Germline V gene data show CDR1 as SGHTS and CDR2 as YDEGEE. CDR3: CASSLTNRAPAYEQYV. CDR3 nucleotide sequence: TGTGCCAGCAGCCTTACAAACAGGGCACCCGCCTACGAGCAGTACGTC.

In its sample, this clonotype was seen many times. The gene calls are TRBV10-1 and TRBJ2-7; TRBD1 matches at 9 bases. The CDR3 is 14 amino acids. J was trimmed by 4 bases and V by 5 bases; bases with no gene match: 6. Per the germline V gene, CDR1 is WNHNN and CDR2 is SYGVQD (reference sequence). The CDR3 loop is CASSPGQGLYEQYF. CDR3 bases: TGCGCCAGCAGTCCGGGACAGGGTCTGTACGAGCAGTACTTC.

This rearrangement joins TRBV20-1 to TRBJ1-2; 7 bases agree with TRBD1. V lost 7 bases to trimming and J lost 4 bases; unmatched junction nucleotides: 9. Germline values: CDR1 DFQATT, CDR2 SNEGSKA (reference sequence). CDR3 length: 13 amino acids. The CDR3 protein is CSERQGVFYGYTF. The DNA for the CDR3 is TGCAGTGAGAGACAGGGTGTTTTCTATGGCTACACCTTC.

In this sample, this clonotype turned up many times. The V gene is TRBV28, the J gene TRBJ2-6; D remains ambiguous. V was pared by 6 bases and J by 0 bases, with 15 bases between. Germline V gene data show CDR1 as MDHEN and CDR2 as SYDVKM. The CDR3 runs 17 residues. CDR3 sequence (DNA): TGTGCCAGCAGCCTACCTAGACTGCTCTCTGGGGCCAACGTCCTGACTTTC. Encoded protein: CASSLPRLLSGANVLTF.

This clonotype was counted at least ten times. The chain couples TRBV5-6 to TRBJ1-1; D gene uncertain. This CDR3 is 14 amino acids long. Trimming stripped 2 bases from V and 4 bases from J, with 12 bases between. Germline CDR1 and CDR2: SGHDT and YYEEEE. CDR3 amino acids: CASSFGRPSTEAFF. The CDR3 DNA sequence: TGTGCCAGCAGCTTTGGACGACCGAGCACTGAAGCTTTCTTT.

The chain combines TRBV29-1 with TRBJ2-1; D uncertain. The CDR3 runs 13 residues. The germline CDR1 and CDR2 sequences are SQVTM and ANQGSEA. The ends were cut back, 7 bases at V and 5 bases at J, with 15 bases in the middle. The CDR3 region has the DNA TGCAGCGCTGATTACGTTAGCCACAATGAGCAGTTCTTC. It codes for CSADYVSHNEQFF.

This clonotype was seen ten or more times. The gene calls are TRBV28 and TRBJ1-2; D perhaps matches TRBD1 (5 bases). V was cut by 7 bases and J by 6 bases, with 15 bases left in between. This CDR3 comprises 13 residues. Germline assignment: CDR1 MDHEN and CDR2 SYDVKM. The CDR3 DNA sequence: TGTGCCAGCACCTTGGGACCCAAAGATGGCTACACCTTC. Translated: CASTLGPKDGYTF.

In its sample, this clonotype was seen a few times. V gene TRBV25-1 combines with J gene TRBJ1-1; D ambiguous. The CDR3 has 15 residues. V was trimmed by 0 bases and J by 1 base, leaving 9 bases between them. Germline CDR1 reads MGHDK; CDR2 reads SYGVNS. The CDR3 DNA is TGTGCCAGCAGTGAATACGCCCTAGGGAACACTGAAGCTTTCTTT. Encoded protein: CASSEYALGNTEAFF.

The chain couples TRBV29-1 to TRBJ1-1, with TRBD1 matching 9 bases. With 6 bases clipped from V and 8 bases from J, the junction kept 13 bases outside the gene matches. Germline values: CDR1 SQVTM, CDR2 ANQGSEA. This CDR3 has 14 residues. The CDR3 here is CSVTILQGAGEAFF. In DNA form, the CDR3 reads TGCAGCGTCACTATTCTACAGGGGGCAGGGGAAGCTTTCTTT.